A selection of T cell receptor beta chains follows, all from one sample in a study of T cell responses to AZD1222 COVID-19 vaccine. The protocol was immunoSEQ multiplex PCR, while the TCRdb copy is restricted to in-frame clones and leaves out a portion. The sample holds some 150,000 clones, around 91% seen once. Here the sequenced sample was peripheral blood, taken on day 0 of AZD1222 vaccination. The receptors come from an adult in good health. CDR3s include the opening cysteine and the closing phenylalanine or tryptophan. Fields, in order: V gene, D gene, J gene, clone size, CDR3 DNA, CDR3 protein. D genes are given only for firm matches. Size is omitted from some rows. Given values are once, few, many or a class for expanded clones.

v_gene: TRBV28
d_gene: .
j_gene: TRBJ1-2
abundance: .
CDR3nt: TGTGCCAGCAGCGCCAGGGGCTTTGGGAGATATGGCTACACCTTC
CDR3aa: CASSARGFGRYGYTF

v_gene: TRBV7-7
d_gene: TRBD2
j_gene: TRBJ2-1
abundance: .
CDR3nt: TGTGCCAGCAGCTTAGCGGCTAGCGGTTACAATGAGCAGTTCTTC
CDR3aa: CASSLAASGYNEQFF

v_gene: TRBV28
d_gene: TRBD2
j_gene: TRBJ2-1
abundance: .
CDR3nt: TGTGCCAGCAGTTTGGCGGGAGGGGGTGAGCAGTTCTTC
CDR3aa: CASSLAGGGEQFF

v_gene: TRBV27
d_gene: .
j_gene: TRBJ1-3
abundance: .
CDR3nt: TGTGCCAGCAGTAGTACAGGGGGAAACACCATATATTTT
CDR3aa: CASSSTGGNTIYF

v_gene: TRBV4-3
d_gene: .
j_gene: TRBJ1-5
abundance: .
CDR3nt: TGCGCCAGCAGCCAGCGAATCTTTGGGGGTCAACCCCAGCATTTT
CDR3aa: CASSQRIFGGQPQHF

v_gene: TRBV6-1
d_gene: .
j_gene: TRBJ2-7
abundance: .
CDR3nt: TGTGCCAGCAGTCTTACCCTTCGGGGGCAGTACTTC
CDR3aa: CASSLTLRGQYF

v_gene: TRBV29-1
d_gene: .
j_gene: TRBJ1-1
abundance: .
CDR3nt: TGCAGCGTTGACCGCGGACAGACAGCTTTCTTT
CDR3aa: CSVDRGQTAFF

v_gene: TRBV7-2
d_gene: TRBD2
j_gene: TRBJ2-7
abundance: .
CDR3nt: TGTGCCAGCAGCTCGGGACTAGCGGGTCTGACCTTC
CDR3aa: CASSSGLAGLTF

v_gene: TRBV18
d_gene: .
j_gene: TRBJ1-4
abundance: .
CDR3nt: TGTGCCAGCTCACCCTCCGGGTTTGAAAAACTGTTTTTT
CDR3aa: CASSPSGFEKLFF

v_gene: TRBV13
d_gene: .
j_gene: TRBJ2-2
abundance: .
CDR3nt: TGTGCCAGCACGAGAGGGGGAGGCACCGGGGAGCTGTTTTTT
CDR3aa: CASTRGGGTGELFF

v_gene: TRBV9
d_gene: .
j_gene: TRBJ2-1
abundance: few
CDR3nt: TGTGCCAGCAGCGTTCGGTGGGAATACAATGAGCAGTTCTTC
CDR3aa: CASSVRWEYNEQFF

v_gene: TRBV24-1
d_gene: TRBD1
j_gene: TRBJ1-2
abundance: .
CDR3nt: TGTGCCACCAGTGACCAGGGACAGGCTAACTATGGCTACACCTTC
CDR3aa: CATSDQGQANYGYTF

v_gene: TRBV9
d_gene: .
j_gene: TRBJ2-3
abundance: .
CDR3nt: TGTGCCAGCAGCCCCACCTTAGCGCAAAGCACAGATACGCAGTATTTT
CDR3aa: CASSPTLAQSTDTQYF

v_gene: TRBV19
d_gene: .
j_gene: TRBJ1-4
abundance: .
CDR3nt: TGTGCCAGTAGATCAGCAGGGGATAATGAAAAACTGTTTTTT
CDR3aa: CASRSAGDNEKLFF

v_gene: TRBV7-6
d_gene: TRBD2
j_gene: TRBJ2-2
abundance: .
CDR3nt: TGTGCCAGCAGCTTGAGTCGTTTGAGCGGGAGAACCGGGGAGCTGTTTTTT
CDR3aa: CASSLSRLSGRTGELFF

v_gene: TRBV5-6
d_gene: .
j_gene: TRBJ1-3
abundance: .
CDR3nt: TGTGCCAGCAGCTTGATGGGGACTAGCTCTGGAAACACCATATATTTT
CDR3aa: CASSLMGTSSGNTIYF

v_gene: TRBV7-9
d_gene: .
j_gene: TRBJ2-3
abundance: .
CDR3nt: TGTGCCAGCAGCCGGGGGGCGGGCGTTGGAGATACGCAGTATTTT
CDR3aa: CASSRGAGVGDTQYF

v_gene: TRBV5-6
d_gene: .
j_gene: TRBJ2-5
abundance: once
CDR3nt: TGTGCCAGCAGCTTCGAGGGATTACAAGAGACCCAGTACTTC
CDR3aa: CASSFEGLQETQYF

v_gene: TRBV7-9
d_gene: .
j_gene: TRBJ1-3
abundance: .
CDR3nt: TGTGCCAGCAGCTTAGGAGGGGCGGCCCGCTCTGGAAACACCATATATTTT
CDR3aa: CASSLGGAARSGNTIYF

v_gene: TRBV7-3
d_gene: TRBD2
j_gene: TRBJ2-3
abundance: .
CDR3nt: TGTGCCAGCAGCCCAACCTTCGCAGGACTAGCGATTAGCACAGATACGCAGTATTTT
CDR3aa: CASSPTFAGLAISTDTQYF

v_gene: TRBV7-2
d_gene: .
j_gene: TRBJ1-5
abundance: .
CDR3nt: TGTGCCAGCAGCTTTAGGCCCCGCTGGGATAGCAATCAGCCCCAGCATTTT
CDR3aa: CASSFRPRWDSNQPQHF

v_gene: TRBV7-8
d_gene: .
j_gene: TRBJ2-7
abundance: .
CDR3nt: TGTGCCAGCAGCTCGGCCCGAACGGCGAACCCCTCCTACGAGCAGTACTTC
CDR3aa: CASSSARTANPSYEQYF

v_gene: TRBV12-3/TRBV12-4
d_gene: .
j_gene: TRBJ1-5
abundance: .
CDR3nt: TGTGCCAGCAGTTTAGGGGCACGCTCCGATCCGCATTTT
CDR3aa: CASSLGARSDPHF

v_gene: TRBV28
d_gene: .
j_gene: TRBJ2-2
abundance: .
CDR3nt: TGTGCCTCTAGTTACACCGGGGAGCTGTTTTTT
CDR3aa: CASSYTGELFF

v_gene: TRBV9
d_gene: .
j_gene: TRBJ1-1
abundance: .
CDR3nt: TGTGCCAGCAGCGTAGCCCTGGACCTGACAACTGAAGCTTTCTTT
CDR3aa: CASSVALDLTTEAFF

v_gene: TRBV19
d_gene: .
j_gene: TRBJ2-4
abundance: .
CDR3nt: TGTGCCTCCAGTCGGGGGGCCAAAAACATTCAGTACTTC
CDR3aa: CASSRGAKNIQYF